The 8 T cell receptor beta chains below were found in one sample sequenced in a study listed by TCRdb under 2016. Libraries were built with RT-PCR. The sequencer listed for this sample is Illumina MiSeq. The public sequencing data were trimmed at Q25 with fastp and processed into clonotypes with MiXCR by TCRdb, which kept only in-frame beta chains. Records with the same CDR3 protein are collapsed into one entry carrying the most frequent genes and DNA. The sample records more than 600,000 distinct CDR3 sequences, approximately 15% of which are singletons. The top ten clones comprise 3.6% of the sample. The source material was memory CD4+ T cells from blood. The receptors were gathered from a female donor in good health, serving as a healthy control.

For this clonotype: This may come from a read error, since a much larger clone is one base off. This rearrangement joins TRBV24-1 to TRBJ2-5; D call uncertain. Per germline, CDR1 KGHDR and CDR2 SFDVKD. The CDR3 runs 13 residues. CDR3 amino acids: CSTSAVRQETQYF. Written as DNA, the CDR3 is TGTTCCACCAGTGCAGTCAGGCAAGAGACCCAGTACTTC.

V is TRBV10-3 and J is TRBJ2-2; weak D call: TRBD1 (6 bases). Trimming left V 3 bases short and J 6 bases short, with 14 bases between. This CDR3 spans 15 amino acids. The V gene's germline CDR1 is ENHRY and CDR2 SYGVKD. The CDR3, as DNA: TGTGCCATCAGTGAACTATCCACAGGGTCCGGGGAGCTGTTTTTT. Translation gives CAISELSTGSGELFF.

This clonotype was recorded a few times. The V gene is TRBV3-1, the J gene TRBJ2-5, with a tentative D call TRBD2 (5 bases). V lost 2 bases and J 5 bases, leaving 9 bases between the germline ends. Germline CDR1 reads LGHDT; CDR2 reads YNNKEL (reference sequence). There are 13 residues in the CDR3. The CDR3 sequence is CASSQTGKETQYF. The DNA of the CDR3 is TGTGCCAGCAGCCAAACGGGAAAGGAGACCCAGTACTTC.

The chain carries TRBV27 and TRBJ2-7; TRBD1 might be the D (6 bases). CDR3 length: 14 residues. Trimming took 4 bases from V and 2 from J, leaving 12 bases between them. Germline V gene data show CDR1 as MNHEY and CDR2 as SMNVEV (reference sequence). The CDR3 DNA is TGTGCCAGCAGTTCCTGGACAGACACCTACGAGCAGTACTTC. It is translated as CASSSWTDTYEQYF.

This clonotype was picked up a small number of times. This chain joins TRBV20-1 and TRBJ1-2; D unclear. The CDR3 is 14 residues long. Germline V gene lookup returns CDR1 DFQATT and CDR2 SNEGSKA (reference sequence). V lost 0 bases, J lost 1 base, and 9 bases lay in between. This CDR3 reads CSARDPLNNYGYTF. The CDR3 DNA is TGCAGTGCTAGAGATCCTCTCAATAACTATGGCTACACCTTC.

This chain's CDR3 is CASRDPGRTYEQYF. CDR3 bases: TGCGCCAGCAGAGACCCGGGACGGACCTACGAGCAGTACTTC. The chain is built from TRBV10-2 and TRBJ2-7; TRBD1 or TRBD2 may be the D gene (5 bases each). CDR1 and CDR2 from the germline V gene are WSHSY and SAAADI. V was shortened by 6 bases and J by 2 bases, with 14 bases between the two germline ends. The CDR3 contains 14 residues.

This chain connects TRBV5-4 to TRBJ2-1, with 9 bases aligning to TRBD2. Germline values: CDR1 SGHNT, CDR2 YYREEE (reference sequence). The CDR3 is 15 amino acids. J gave up 5 bases and V 6 bases, and 9 bases lay outside the gene matches. CDR3 protein: CASTAKREADNEQFF. CDR3 sequence (DNA): TGTGCCAGCACCGCGAAGCGGGAGGCTGACAATGAGCAGTTCTTC.

The chain has TRBV20-1 and TRBJ2-5, with 9 bases matching TRBD2. The ends lost 6 bases at V and 4 bases at J; junction bases unmatched: 15. Germline V gives CDR1 DFQATT, CDR2 SNEGSKA (reference sequence). The CDR3 runs to 16 residues. The CDR3: CSAPPRDSGSGETQYF. CDR3 bases: TGCAGTGCACCACCCCGGGATAGCGGGAGCGGAGAGACCCAGTACTTC.